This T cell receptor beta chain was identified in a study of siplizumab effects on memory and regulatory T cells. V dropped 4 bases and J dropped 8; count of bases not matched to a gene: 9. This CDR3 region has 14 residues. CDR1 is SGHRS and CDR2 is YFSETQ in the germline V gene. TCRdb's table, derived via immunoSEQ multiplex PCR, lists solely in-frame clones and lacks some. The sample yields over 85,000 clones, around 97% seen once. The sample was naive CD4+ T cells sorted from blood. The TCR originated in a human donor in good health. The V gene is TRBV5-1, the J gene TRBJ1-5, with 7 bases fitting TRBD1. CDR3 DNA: TGCGCCAGCAGCCGAACGACAGGGACGGAGCCCCAGCATTTT. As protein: CASSRTTGTEPQHF.